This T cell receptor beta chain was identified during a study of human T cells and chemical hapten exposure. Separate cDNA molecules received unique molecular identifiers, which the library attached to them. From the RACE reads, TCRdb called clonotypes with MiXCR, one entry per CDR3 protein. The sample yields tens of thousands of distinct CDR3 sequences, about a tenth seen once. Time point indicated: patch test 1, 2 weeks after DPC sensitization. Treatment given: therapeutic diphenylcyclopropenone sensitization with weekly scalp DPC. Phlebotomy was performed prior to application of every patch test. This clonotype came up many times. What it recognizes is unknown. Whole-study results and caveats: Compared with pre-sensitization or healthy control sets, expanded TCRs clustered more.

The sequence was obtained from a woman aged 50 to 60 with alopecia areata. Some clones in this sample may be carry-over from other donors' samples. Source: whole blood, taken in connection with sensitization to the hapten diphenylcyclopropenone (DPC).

The CDR3, as DNA: TGTGCCAGCAGCCTGGGGGGTGTTAGCAATCAGCCCCAGCATTTT. This codes for CASSLGGVSNQPQHF. The J gene is TRBJ1-5, the V gene TRBV2; tentatively, D is TRBD1 (5 bases). This CDR3 comprises 15 residues. V lost 6 bases to trimming and J lost 0 bases, with 12 bases between them. Germline V gene data show CDR1 as SNHLY and CDR2 as FYNNEI.